The clone carrying this TCR delta chain was seen a few times. As yet, its antigen is unknown. Between roughly 97% and 99.6% of sorted thymocytes were Vdelta1+. Sequences come from RNA converted to cDNA by reverse transcription. The CDR3 regions were amplified by multiplex PCR from V-gene primers to a constant-region primer. TCRdb applied CATT to the multiplex PCR reads for clone calling. The sample holds around 20,000 delta-chain clones, about 8% seen once. The data stem from a study of Vδ1+ human thymocytes. Study observations and caveats: Despite high sort purity, roughly a fifth of thymic T cell receptor delta sequences were Vdelta2. Highly polyclonal TRG and TRD repertoires with Gaussian CDR3 length distributions appeared in thymus.

This CDR3 contains 17 residues. The germline V and J ends were trimmed by 0 bases and 0 bases, with 14 bases remaining between them. The V gene's germline CDR1 is TSWWSYY and CDR2 QGS. The sequenced sample consisted of Vdelta1+ gamma-delta thymocytes from the thymus. Documented subset: FACS-sorted CD3+ TCRalphabeta- TCRVdelta1+ TCRVdelta2- thymocytes. The sequence was collected from a child less than two years old who had congenital heart surgery. The chain has TRDV1 and TRDJ1; the D is unclear. CDR3 sequence reads: CALGELGLQVYTDKLIF. CDR3 nucleotide sequence: TGTGCTCTTGGGGAACTAGGACTCCAAGTTTACACCGATAAACTCATCTTT.